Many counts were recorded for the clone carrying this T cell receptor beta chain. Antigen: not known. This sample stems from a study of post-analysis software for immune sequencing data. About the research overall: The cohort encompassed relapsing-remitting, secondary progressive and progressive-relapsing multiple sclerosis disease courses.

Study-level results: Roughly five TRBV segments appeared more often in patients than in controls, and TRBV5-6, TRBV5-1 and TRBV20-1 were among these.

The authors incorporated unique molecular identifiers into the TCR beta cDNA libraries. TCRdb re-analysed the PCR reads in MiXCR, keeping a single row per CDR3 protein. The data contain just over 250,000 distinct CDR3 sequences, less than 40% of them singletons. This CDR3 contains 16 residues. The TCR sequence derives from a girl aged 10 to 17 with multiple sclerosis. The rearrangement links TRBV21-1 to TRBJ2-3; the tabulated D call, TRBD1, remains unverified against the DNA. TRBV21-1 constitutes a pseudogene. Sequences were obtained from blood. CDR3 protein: CASSKADRAFTDTQYF. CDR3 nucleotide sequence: TGTGCCAGCAGCAAAGCGGACAGGGCGTTCACAGATACGCAGTATTTT.